The entry below describes one T cell receptor beta chain. Clinical histories supplied by participants themselves formed the basis of cohort assignment. The record originates from a study of blood T cell repertoires in COVID-19. At the level of the study: Researchers got acute and convalescent COVID-19 samples from the United States, Italy and Spain. PBMCs, B-cell-depleted T cells, or T cells provided the cDNA or gDNA that made up the material.

Authors' processing steps: Amplified reference gene primers provided the basis for estimating nucleated cell counts. Method: immunoSEQ multiplex PCR; TCRdb's copy keeps in-frame clones and lacks some. V and J calls and clone size are those listed in that table; D and trimming were worked out from the DNA. The table records hundreds of thousands of clones, around nine tenths of them present only once. Sequenced sample: PBMCs or T cells enriched from blood (not recorded which). This receptor was taken from a woman aged 55-70 years in a cohort exposed to, infected with or recovered from COVID-19 (not recorded which).

The CDR3 is CASSLSHGTDSNQPQHF. The CDR3 nucleotides read TGTGCCAGCAGTTTATCCCACGGGACAGATAGCAATCAGCCCCAGCATTTT. V usage is TRBV28 and J usage is TRBJ1-5; 7 nucleotides agree with TRBD1. V gave up 1 base and J gave up 0 bases; unmatched junction bases: 6. Germline CDR1 reads MDHEN; CDR2 reads SYDVKM. The CDR3 is 17 amino acids.